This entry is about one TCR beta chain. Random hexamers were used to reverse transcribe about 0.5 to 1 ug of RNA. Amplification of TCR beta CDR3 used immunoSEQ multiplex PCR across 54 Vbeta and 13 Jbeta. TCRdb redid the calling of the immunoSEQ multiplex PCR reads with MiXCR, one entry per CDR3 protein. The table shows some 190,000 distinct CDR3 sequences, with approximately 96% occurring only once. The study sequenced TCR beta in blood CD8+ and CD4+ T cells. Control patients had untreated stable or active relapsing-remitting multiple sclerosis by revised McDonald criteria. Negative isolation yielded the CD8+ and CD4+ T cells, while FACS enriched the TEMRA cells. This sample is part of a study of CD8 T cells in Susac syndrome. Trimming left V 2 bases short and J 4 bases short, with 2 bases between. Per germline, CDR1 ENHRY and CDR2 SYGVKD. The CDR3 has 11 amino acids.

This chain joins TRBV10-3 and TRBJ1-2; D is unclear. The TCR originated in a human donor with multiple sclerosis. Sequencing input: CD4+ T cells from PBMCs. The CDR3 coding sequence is TGTGCCATCAGTGAGACCTATGGCTACACCTTC. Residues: CAISETYGYTF.